The 19 T cell receptor beta chains reported below all come from one sample, sequenced in a study of cytomegalovirus exposure and HLA in healthy donors. PCR involved 60 Vbeta and 13 Jbeta primers. Sequenced by immunoSEQ multiplex PCR; TCRdb stores in-frame clones only, minus some. The sample yields 72,000 or so clones, roughly 69% seen once. Sequencing input: PBMCs. These receptors all come from a woman aged 50 to 60 in good health and CMV-seronegative.

The CDR3 bases are TGTGCCAGCAGCTTGGGCCCCCGGGAGGGGACCTACGAGCAGTACTTC. This encodes CASSLGPREGTYEQYF. The V and J genes are TRBV7-2 and TRBJ2-7; 8 nucleotides align to TRBD2. The V gene end was trimmed by 3 bases and the J gene end by 2 bases; junction bases not matched to a gene: 9. CDR1 is SGHTA, CDR2 FQGNSA, per germline. The CDR3 is made up of 16 amino acids.

A few counts support this clone. This chain links TRBV7-3 with TRBJ1-1; D gene uncertain. Between the trimmed V and J ends, which lost 3 bases and 4 bases, there was a span of 12 bases. CDR1 and CDR2 from the germline V gene are SGHTA and FQGTGA. This CDR3 has 14 residues. CDR3 in amino acids: CASSFGSSSTEAFF. The CDR3 DNA is TGTGCCAGCAGCTTCGGGTCATCTAGCACTGAAGCTTTCTTT.

The genes are TRBV9 and TRBJ2-1, with D possibly TRBD2 on 6 matching bases. Deletions cut 2 bases from V and 2 bases from J, with 17 bases between. Germline V gene lookup returns CDR1 SGDLS and CDR2 YYNGEE. There are 17 residues in the CDR3. CDR3 residues: CASSVGSTSGPYNEQFF. The CDR3 DNA sequence: TGTGCCAGCAGCGTTGGTTCGACTAGTGGGCCCTACAATGAGCAGTTCTTC.

The rearrangement uses TRBV7-2 and TRBJ1-2; possible D gene TRBD1, 6 bases. V was cut by 0 bases and J by 0 bases, with 17 bases left in between. Germline-derived CDR1 and CDR2 are SGHTA and FQGNSA. This CDR3 spans 18 amino acids. As DNA, the CDR3 is TGTGCCAGCAGCTTAGCGCCTGGGACAACCGCGTCTAACTATGGCTACACCTTC. It specifies CASSLAPGTTASNYGYTF.

This sequence joins TRBV15 and TRBJ2-7; TRBD2 matches at 7 bases. The V gene end was trimmed by 1 base and the J gene end by 3 bases; junction bases not matched to a gene: 3. The CDR3 loop spans 14 amino acids. From germline, CDR1 is LNHNV and CDR2 YYDKDF (reference sequence). CDR3 region: CATSRAGGNYEQYF. In DNA form, the CDR3 reads TGTGCCACCAGCAGAGCGGGAGGAAACTACGAGCAGTACTTC.

The sample holds one count of this clone. V gene TRBV5-1 combines with J gene TRBJ1-1; D gene uncertain. V was shortened by 4 bases and J by 5 bases, with 12 bases between the two germline ends. The CDR3 has 13 residues. The germline V gene has CDR1 SGHRS and CDR2 YFSETQ. CDR3 nucleotides: TGCGCCAGCAGCCGAGGGTATGGGACTGAAGCTTTCTTT. This codes for CASSRGYGTEAFF.

This chain connects TRBV5-5 to TRBJ1-2; D call uncertain. V lost 2 bases to trimming and J lost 3 bases, with 11 bases between them. The CDR3 is 14 residues long. Germline V lookup: CDR1 SGHKS, CDR2 YYEKEE (reference sequence). The CDR3 sequence: CASSFFEGDYGYTF. CDR3 bases: TGTGCCAGCAGCTTTTTTGAGGGCGACTATGGCTACACCTTC.

The gene calls are TRBV5-1 and TRBJ2-1, with 8 bases matching TRBD2. The CDR3 is made up of 15 amino acids. V was pared by 0 bases and J by 5 bases, with 4 bases of the junction left unmatched. CDR1 is SGHRS and CDR2 is YFSETQ in the germline V gene. CDR3 bases: TGCGCCAGCAGCTTGGCGCTAGCGGGCAACAATGAGCAGTTCTTC. Protein: CASSLALAGNNEQFF.

In this sample, this clone turned up once. This chain connects TRBV12-2 to TRBJ2-3; no check of the table's D call, TRBD2, against the DNA was made. TRBV12-2 is a documented pseudogene. This CDR3 contains 18 residues. Here the CDR3 DNA reads TGTGCAAGTCGCTTAGTATCCCCCGGGACTAGCGACACAGATACGCAGTATTTT. Amino acids: CASRLVSPGTSDTDTQYF.

This clone turned up a few times. The chain is built from TRBV5-6 and TRBJ2-6, with D tentatively TRBD2 (5 bases). The CDR3 loop spans 13 amino acids. With 7 bases removed from V and 2 bases from J, the gap between germline ends came to 7 bases. Germline CDR1 and CDR2: SGHDT and YYEEEE. The CDR3 here is CASERAGANVLTF. For the CDR3, the DNA is TGTGCCAGCGAGAGGGCTGGGGCCAACGTCCTGACTTTC.

V usage is TRBV9 and J usage is TRBJ2-1; TRBD2 aligns across 7 bases. Germline V gene data show CDR1 as SGDLS and CDR2 as YYNGEE. This CDR3 comprises 17 residues. The V gene end was trimmed by 0 bases and the J gene end by 7 bases; junction bases not matched to a gene: 13. CDR3: CASSVAVGTGAGNEQFF. As DNA, the CDR3 is TGTGCCAGCAGCGTAGCTGTCGGGACGGGAGCGGGAAATGAGCAGTTCTTC.

The rearrangement uses TRBV5-5 and TRBJ2-7, with 7 positions matching TRBD2. The CDR3 extends over 14 amino acids. CDR1 is SGHKS and CDR2 is YYEKEE in the germline V gene (reference sequence). V dropped 5 bases and J dropped 6; count of bases not matched to a gene: 11. The CDR3, as DNA: TGTGCCAGCAGATCGAGCGGGGTGCCGGGCGAGCAGTACTTC. This sequence encodes CASRSSGVPGEQYF.

The V gene is TRBV11-3, the J gene TRBJ2-1; the match to TRBD2 covers 15 bases. Trimming removed 4 bases from V and 7 bases from J; junction bases left unmatched: 5. Germline CDR1 reads SGHNT; CDR2 reads YENEEA. The CDR3 contains 16 residues. Here the CDR3 reads CASSSWTSGRVNEQFF. CDR3 DNA: TGTGCCAGCAGCTCCTGGACTAGCGGGAGGGTAAATGAGCAGTTCTTC.

The chain couples TRBV4-3 to TRBJ2-3; 7 bases are a match to TRBD2. CDR1 LGHNA and CDR2 YSLEER come from the germline V gene. The CDR3 runs to 16 residues. Unmatched junction bases numbered 12, after V lost 4 bases and J lost 5 bases. CDR3 bases: TGCGCCAGCAGCCTCTCTACGGGAGGCGGTGGAGATACGCAGTATTTT. It codes for CASSLSTGGGGDTQYF.

This clone has a single count. This rearrangement joins TRBV10-3 to TRBJ1-5; D perhaps matches TRBD1 (5 bases). The V end lost 4 bases, the J end lost 0 bases, and 10 bases lay between the germline ends. This CDR3 has 15 amino acids. The germline gives CDR1 ENHRY, CDR2 SYGVKD. CDR3 sequence reads: CAISAGRDSNQPQHF. The CDR3 DNA is TGTGCCATCAGTGCGGGCAGGGATAGCAATCAGCCCCAGCATTTT.

The DNA for the CDR3 is TGTGCCAGTAGTAACCGAGCGGGAACTAGCACAGATACGCAGTATTTT. Its translation is CASSNRAGTSTDTQYF. The chain combines TRBV19 with TRBJ2-3; 7 positions match TRBD2. The CDR3 length is 16 residues. V trimming: 4 bases; J trimming: 0 bases; junction bases outside the gene matches: 7. Germline-derived CDR1 and CDR2 are LNHDA and SQIVND (reference sequence).

V gene TRBV7-2 combines with J gene TRBJ1-2; no clear D gene. Deletions cut 6 bases from V and 3 bases from J, with 11 bases between. Looked up from germline, CDR1 is SGHTA and CDR2 is FQGNSA. The CDR3 is 13 residues long. The CDR3 DNA sequence: TGTGCCAGCAGTTATGACTCTTACTATGGCTACACCTTC. Its translation: CASSYDSYYGYTF.

The V gene is TRBV4-1, the J gene TRBJ2-1; 8 bases are a match to TRBD2. Trimming cost V 4 bases and J 6 bases; bases outside gene matches: 23. This CDR3 region has 20 residues. Germline CDR1 MGHRA, CDR2 YSYEKL. Written as DNA, the CDR3 is TGCGCCAGCAGCCGGATGGGTGTCTTCGAAAGCGGGAGAGCCGTCAATGAGCAGTTCTTC. This encodes CASSRMGVFESGRAVNEQFF.

This clone was observed a few times. The chain is built from TRBV11-3 and TRBJ1-2; 9 bases agree with TRBD1. The CDR3 contains 13 residues. The ends lost 5 bases at V and 12 bases at J; junction bases unmatched: 10. CDR1 and CDR2 (germline): SGHNT, YENEEA. The CDR3 reads CASSHRTGVGNTF. The CDR3 DNA follows: TGTGCCAGCAGCCACCGGACAGGGGTCGGTAACACCTTC. Together with reference TRBV11-3 and TRBJ1-2, the CDR3 gives the full variable domain: EAGVVQSPRYKIIEKKQPVAFWCNPISGHNTLYWYLQNLGQGPELLIRYENEEAVDDSQLPKDRFSAERLKGVDSTLKIQPAELGDSAVYLCASSHRTGVGNTFGSGTRLTVV.